This entry lists 31 T cell receptor beta chains sequenced from one sample in a study of T cell responses to AZD1222 COVID-19 vaccine. The repertoire was sequenced with immunoSEQ multiplex PCR; TCRdb's copy has only in-frame clones and lacks some. The sample yields 90,000 to 110,000 clones, over 80% seen once. Sample: peripheral blood, taken on day 0 of AZD1222 vaccination. Receptors originate from an adult in good health.

The V and J genes are TRBV7-2 and TRBJ2-1; 8 bases are shared with TRBD2. The CDR3 consists of 15 residues. The junction had 8 bases not matched to a gene; V was cut back by 3 bases and J by 7 bases. Germline loops: CDR1 SGHTA, CDR2 FQGNSA. CDR3 in DNA: TGTGCCAGCAGCTTTAGCGTGCTAGCGGGTAATGAGCAGTTCTTC. As protein: CASSFSVLAGNEQFF.

The chain uses TRBV2 and TRBJ1-2; 7 positions agree with TRBD1. The CDR3 consists of 14 residues. Losses at the gene ends were 7 bases for V and 2 bases for J; bases not matched to a gene: 7. In germline, CDR1 is SNHLY, CDR2 FYNNEI. The CDR3 sequence: CASTEGAANYGYTF. DNA of the CDR3: TGTGCCAGCACCGAGGGGGCAGCGAACTATGGCTACACCTTC.

The chain combines TRBV4-2 with TRBJ2-6, with a possible D match to TRBD1 (6 bases). The CDR3 covers 17 residues. The germline gives CDR1 LGHNA, CDR2 YNFKEQ. V lost 1 base and J lost 2, with 12 bases in between. The CDR3 sequence: CASSQGQALAGANVLTF. The CDR3 DNA sequence: TGTGCCAGCAGCCAAGGACAGGCTTTAGCTGGGGCCAACGTCCTGACTTTC.

The chain links TRBV10-3 to TRBJ1-2; D ambiguous. Germline CDR1 and CDR2: ENHRY and SYGVKD. The CDR3 loop spans 14 amino acids. Trimming took off 1 base at V and 4 bases at J, with 10 bases between the two ends. CDR3 in DNA: TGTGCCATCAGTGAGTTAAGCCAGCTCTATGGCTACACCTTC. It is translated as CAISELSQLYGYTF.

The rearrangement uses TRBV19 and TRBJ1-6; tentatively, D is TRBD1 (5 bases). V lost 3 bases to trimming and J lost 8 bases, with 20 bases between them. The CDR3 extends over 17 amino acids. Germline V gene sequence: CDR1 LNHDA, CDR2 SQIVND (reference sequence). CDR3 loop: CASSIRPGPPSDSPLHF. The CDR3 nucleotides read TGTGCCAGTAGTATTCGGCCAGGGCCGCCATCCGATTCACCCCTCCACTTT.

The J gene is TRBJ1-6, the V gene TRBV6-5, with D possibly TRBD1 on 5 matching bases. The CDR3 sequence is 13 residues long. The germline V gene encodes CDR1 MNHEY and CDR2 SVGAGI. V gave up 6 bases and J gave up 13 bases, with 16 bases separating them. The CDR3 loop is CASSRDQPAPLHF. The CDR3 coding sequence is TGTGCCAGCAGCCGGGACCAACCGGCGCCCCTCCACTTT.

The DNA for the CDR3 is TGTGCCTGGTCTCAGGGACAGGGAGGGTCTGGTGAAGCTTTCTTT. Protein: CAWSQGQGGSGEAFF. The J gene is TRBJ1-1, the V gene TRBV30; 9 positions match TRBD1. The CDR3 spans 15 residues. V trimming: 5 bases; J trimming: 7 bases; junction bases outside the gene matches: 14. Germline loops: CDR1 GTSNPN, CDR2 SVGIG (reference sequence).

The rearrangement uses TRBV3-1 (or the pseudogene TRBV3-2) and TRBJ2-1; the match to TRBD2 covers 9 bases. The germline V gene encodes CDR1 LGHDT and CDR2 YNNKEL (reference sequence). CDR3 length: 14 residues. Trimming removed 4 bases from V and 9 bases from J; junction bases left unmatched: 7. The DNA for the CDR3 is TGTGCCAGCAGCCCCACAGCGGGGGGCGGTGAGCAGTTCTTC. It codes for CASSPTAGGGEQFF.

The chain combines TRBV6-5 with TRBJ1-1, with a tentative D call TRBD1 (5 bases). V lost 7 bases to trimming and J lost 3 bases, with 9 bases between them. The CDR3 length is 12 residues. CDR1 is MNHEY and CDR2 is SVGAGI in the germline V gene. CDR3 DNA: TGTGCCAGCAAGAGGGGAGACACTGAAGCTTTCTTT. Encoded protein: CASKRGDTEAFF.

The chain links TRBV6-2 or TRBV6-3 to TRBJ2-1; D is ambiguous. Deletions cut 6 bases from V and 0 bases from J, with 12 bases between. Germline V gives CDR1 MNHEY, CDR2 SVGEGT. This CDR3 comprises 15 residues. CDR3 region: CASSSRLSSYNEQFF. In DNA form, the CDR3 reads TGTGCCAGCAGCTCGAGGCTTAGCTCCTACAATGAGCAGTTCTTC.

J is TRBJ2-7 and V is TRBV25-1; TRBD1 matches 10 bases. CDR1 and CDR2 from the germline V gene are MGHDK and SYGVNS. Trimming cost V 2 bases and J 4 bases; bases outside gene matches: 8. The CDR3 contains 16 residues. The DNA for the CDR3 is TGTGCCAGCAGTGAAACCCCCGGGACAGGGGAGTACGAGCAGTACTTC. This codes for CASSETPGTGEYEQYF.

The V gene is TRBV9, the J gene TRBJ2-3, with 7 bases that match TRBD1. The CDR3 contains 12 residues. V lost 3 bases, J lost 10 bases, and 5 bases stayed unmatched. Germline V gene lookup returns CDR1 SGDLS and CDR2 YYNGEE. CDR3 DNA sequence: TGTGCCAGCAGCGCATACAGGGGTGCGCAGTATTTT. This encodes CASSAYRGAQYF.

The rearrangement links TRBV6-5 to TRBJ1-1; maybe TRBD1 (5 bases). V dropped 5 bases and J dropped 7 bases, with 11 bases sitting between them. The germline V gene encodes CDR1 MNHEY and CDR2 SVGAGI. The CDR3 is 12 amino acids. In DNA, the CDR3 is TGTGCCAGCAGTACTGGGACGGTTGAAGCTTTCTTT. Its protein product is CASSTGTVEAFF.

The chain uses TRBV27 and TRBJ2-7; D remains ambiguous. V lost 4 bases and J lost 2, with 18 bases in between. The germline V gene has CDR1 MNHEY and CDR2 SMNVEV (reference sequence). The CDR3 runs 16 residues. The CDR3 protein is CASSSHRAEVAYEQYF. Written as DNA, the CDR3 is TGTGCCAGCAGTTCCCATAGGGCCGAAGTGGCCTACGAGCAGTACTTC.

The chain joins TRBV6-5 to TRBJ1-1; D gene ambiguous. V was shortened by 4 bases and J by 0 bases, with 6 bases between the two germline ends. Germline V lookup: CDR1 MNHEY, CDR2 SVGAGI. The CDR3 sequence is 13 residues long. The CDR3: CASSFHLNTEAFF. The CDR3 nucleotides are TGTGCCAGCAGTTTTCACTTGAACACTGAAGCTTTCTTT.

CDR3 amino acids: CASSQVRGNVQYF. The CDR3 DNA reads TGTGCCAGCAGCCAAGTCAGGGGGAATGTGCAGTACTTC. J is TRBJ2-7 and V is TRBV3-1 (or the pseudogene TRBV3-2), with 7 positions matching TRBD1. The V gene end was trimmed by 1 base and the J gene end by 9 bases; junction bases not matched to a gene: 6. Germline loops: CDR1 LGHDT, CDR2 YNNKEL (reference sequence). There are 13 residues in the CDR3.

The chain is built from TRBV30 and TRBJ1-5, with D tentatively TRBD1 (5 bases). The ends were cut back, 0 bases at V and 6 bases at J, with 12 bases in the middle. Looked up from germline, CDR1 is GTSNPN and CDR2 is SVGIG (reference sequence). CDR3 length: 14 residues. CDR3 amino acids: CAWSVGARTQPQHF. The DNA for the CDR3 is TGTGCCTGGAGTGTAGGGGCTCGTACTCAGCCCCAGCATTTT. The whole variable domain, remainder taken from reference TRBV30 and TRBJ1-5, is SQTIHQWPATLVQPVGSPLSLECTVEGTSNPNLYWYRQAAGRGLQLLFYSVGIGQISSEVPQNLSASRPQDRQFILSSKKLLLSDSGFYLCAWSVGARTQPQHFGDGTRLSIL.

The chain has TRBV20-1 and TRBJ1-1; D is uncertain. The V gene's germline CDR1 is DFQATT and CDR2 SNEGSKA (reference sequence). Trimming took off 6 bases at V and 1 base at J, with 6 bases between the two ends. The CDR3 length is 11 residues. The CDR3 DNA sequence: TGCAGTGCCCGTGAGAACACTGAAGCTTTCTTT. Protein: CSARENTEAFF.

The rearrangement links TRBV7-9 to TRBJ2-1, with 11 bases matching TRBD2. CDR1 SEHNR and CDR2 FQNEAQ come from the germline V gene (reference sequence). Trimming removed 2 bases from V and 7 bases from J; junction bases left unmatched: 4. This CDR3 has 15 amino acids. The DNA of the CDR3 is TGTGCCAGCAGCTTAACTAGCGGGGGAGGGAATGAGCAGTTCTTC. Amino acid sequence: CASSLTSGGGNEQFF.

The chain links TRBV27 to TRBJ2-7; D gene unclear. There are 12 residues in the CDR3. V was pared by 5 bases and J by 3 bases, with 8 bases between. Germline V gene data show CDR1 as MNHEY and CDR2 as SMNVEV (reference sequence). This CDR3 is CASSLMGYEQYF. Here the CDR3 DNA reads TGTGCCAGCAGTCTCATGGGCTACGAGCAGTACTTC.

The chain joins TRBV12-5 to TRBJ1-1; a weak D match, TRBD1 (5 bases). The germline V and J ends were trimmed by 4 bases and 5 bases, with 8 bases remaining between them. The CDR3 runs 12 residues. Germline V gene sequence: CDR1 LGHNT, CDR2 FRNRAP. CDR3 nucleotide sequence: TGTGCTAGTGGTTATAGGGGTACTGAAGCTTTCTTT. Protein product: CASGYRGTEAFF. Full variable domain (outside the CDR3, taken from reference TRBV12-5 and TRBJ1-1): DARVTQTPRHKVTEMGQEVTMRCQPILGHNTVFWYRQTMMQGLELLAYFRNRAPLDDSGMPKDRFSAEMPDATLATLKIQPSEPRDSAVYFCASGYRGTEAFFGQGTRLTVV.

DNA for the CDR3: TGCGCCAGCAGCCTCGGACAGTTTAATTCACCCCTCCACTTT. It encodes CASSLGQFNSPLHF. The chain is built from TRBV5-1 and TRBJ1-6; D perhaps matches TRBD1 (6 bases). Germline assignment: CDR1 SGHRS and CDR2 YFSETQ. V dropped 4 bases and J dropped 6 bases, with 11 bases sitting between them. This CDR3 has 14 amino acids.

The chain carries TRBV5-8 and TRBJ1-2; D is unresolved. CDR3 size: 14 residues. Looked up from germline, CDR1 is SGHTS and CDR2 is YDEGEE. Trimming cost V 0 bases and J 3 bases, with 9 bases left between them. For the CDR3, the DNA is TGTGCCAGCAGCTTGGCCGGGGATTACTATGGCTACACCTTC. It encodes CASSLAGDYYGYTF.

The chain joins TRBV7-6 to TRBJ1-6, with a weak D call TRBD1 (5 bases). This CDR3 has 14 amino acids. Trimming took 1 base from V and 8 from J, leaving 9 bases between them. The germline V gene has CDR1 SGHVS and CDR2 FNYEAQ. The CDR3 reads CASSLGQIDSPLHF. DNA of the CDR3: TGTGCCAGCAGCTTAGGACAGATCGATTCACCCCTCCACTTT. Supplemented by reference TRBV7-6 and TRBJ1-6, the full variable domain reads GAGVSQSPRYKVTKRGQDVALRCDPISGHVSLYWYRQALGQGPEFLTYFNYEAQQDKSGLPNDRFSAERPEGSISTLTIQRTEQRDSAMYRCASSLGQIDSPLHFGNGTRLTVT.

V is TRBV18 and J is TRBJ2-1; D tentatively reads TRBD1 or TRBD2 (6 bases each). Trimming cost V 4 bases and J 8 bases, with 21 bases left between them. The CDR3 extends over 16 amino acids. Germline V lookup: CDR1 KGHSH, CDR2 LQKENI. The CDR3 loop is CASSQSGSPGGDEQFF. The CDR3 DNA reads TGTGCCAGCTCACAATCAGGGTCCCCCGGGGGCGATGAGCAGTTCTTC.

As to this clone: The same CDR3 is also encoded by other DNA sequences in this sample. The V and J genes are TRBV5-1 and TRBJ1-1, with unresolved D. CDR1 and CDR2 (germline): SGHRS, YFSETQ. This CDR3 spans 14 amino acids. The germline V and J ends were trimmed by 0 bases and 1 base, with 7 bases remaining between them. CDR3: CASSLDRPNTEAFF. Written as DNA, the CDR3 is TGCGCCAGCAGCTTGGACAGACCGAACACTGAAGCTTTCTTT.

This clone was found once. The chain has TRBV27 and TRBJ2-7; 12 bases align to TRBD1. Germline CDR1 is MNHEY and CDR2 is SMNVEV (reference sequence). The CDR3 length is 15 residues. With V trimmed by 8 bases and J by 10 bases, 15 bases remained unmatched. The CDR3 DNA reads TGTGCCAGCTGTCCTATTCCGGGACAGGGGGCCTCCCAGTACTTC. As protein: CASCPIPGQGASQYF.

This clone is a singleton in its sample. The chain joins TRBV19 to TRBJ1-5; perhaps TRBD1 as D (5 bases). Germline V gene sequence: CDR1 LNHDA, CDR2 SQIVND (reference sequence). V shed 5 bases and J shed 4 bases, with 12 bases lying between them. The length of the CDR3 is 14 residues. CDR3 sequence reads: CASSSLQGNQPQHF. The CDR3, as DNA: TGTGCCAGTAGTTCCCTTCAGGGAAATCAGCCCCAGCATTTT.

The CDR3 spells CASSKVAFYNSPLHF. In DNA form, the CDR3 reads TGTGCCAGCAGCAAAGTCGCTTTCTATAATTCACCCCTCCACTTT. V and J are TRBV21-1 and TRBJ1-6. TRBV21-1 is labeled a pseudogene. The CDR3 runs to 15 residues.

The table lists this clone with a count of one. The chain uses TRBV7-2 and TRBJ1-2; D is unclear. CDR3 length equals 14 residues. The V and J ends lost 2 bases and 2 bases respectively, with 9 bases between them. Germline V gives CDR1 SGHTA, CDR2 FQGNSA. CDR3 DNA sequence: TGTGCCAGCAGCTTAAGGCATTCCAACTATGGCTACACCTTC. The encoded protein is CASSLRHSNYGYTF.

The chain recombines TRBV3-1 (or the pseudogene TRBV3-2) with TRBJ2-7; D possibly matches TRBD1 or TRBD2 (5 bases each). The CDR3 sequence is 14 residues long. CDR1 and CDR2 (germline): LGHDT, YNNKEL (reference sequence). V gave up 3 bases and J gave up 4 bases, with 13 bases separating them. The CDR3 loop is CASSHTGTPYEQYF. The CDR3 DNA reads TGTGCCAGCAGCCACACCGGGACCCCTTACGAGCAGTACTTC.